Listed below are T cell receptor beta chains from one sample, sequenced in a study of blood T cell repertoires in COVID-19. TCRdb's table, derived via immunoSEQ multiplex PCR, lists solely in-frame clones and lacks some. Here the sample spans 110,000 or so clones, over 60% being singletons. Specimen: peripheral blood. The receptors stem from a human donor in a cohort sampled during active COVID-19. Both conserved end residues are part of each CDR3. The D gene is left open where the match is weak. Some rows have no size entry. The others give once, few or many, or a class for an expanded clone.

clone_size: .
d_call: .
j_call: TRBJ2-7
v_call: TRBV27
cdr3_nt: TGTGCCAGCAGTTTGGTAGGCCAGGGGACGCCCGGGGTAAACGAGCAGTACTTC
cdr3_aa: CASSLVGQGTPGVNEQYF

clone_size: .
d_call: .
j_call: TRBJ2-7
v_call: TRBV27
cdr3_nt: TGTGCCAGCAGTTTAGGTCCGGACAGCCGCTCCTACGAGCAGTACTTC
cdr3_aa: CASSLGPDSRSYEQYF

clone_size: many
d_call: .
j_call: TRBJ2-1
v_call: TRBV6-1
cdr3_nt: TGTGCCAGCAGTGAACTTGGCGGGGCAAACAATGAGCAGTTCTTC
cdr3_aa: CASSELGGANNEQFF

clone_size: .
d_call: TRBD1
j_call: TRBJ2-7
v_call: TRBV5-1
cdr3_nt: TGCGCCAGCAGCTGGGGACAGAAGGGTACGGACGAGCAGTACTTC
cdr3_aa: CASSWGQKGTDEQYF

clone_size: .
d_call: TRBD1
j_call: TRBJ2-7
v_call: TRBV10-3
cdr3_nt: TGTGCCATCAGTGGGTCCCGGGACAGGGCCCCTGCCGACGAGCAGTACTTC
cdr3_aa: CAISGSRDRAPADEQYF

clone_size: few
d_call: TRBD1
j_call: TRBJ2-7
v_call: TRBV30
cdr3_nt: TGTGCCTGGGATAACCGGGACAGGTCCTACGAGCAGTACTTC
cdr3_aa: CAWDNRDRSYEQYF

clone_size: .
d_call: TRBD1
j_call: TRBJ1-3
v_call: TRBV19
cdr3_nt: TGTGCCAGTAGTATAGGACAGGGGCGATCTGGAAACACCATATATTTT
cdr3_aa: CASSIGQGRSGNTIYF

clone_size: few
d_call: TRBD1
j_call: TRBJ2-7
v_call: TRBV6-5
cdr3_nt: TGTGCCAGCAGTCGACAGGGACCCTACGAGCAGTACTTC
cdr3_aa: CASSRQGPYEQYF

clone_size: .
d_call: .
j_call: TRBJ2-7
v_call: TRBV7-2
cdr3_nt: TGTGCCAGCAGCTTAGTGGAGGGAGCCGGGGAGCAGTACTTC
cdr3_aa: CASSLVEGAGEQYF

clone_size: few
d_call: TRBD2
j_call: TRBJ2-7
v_call: TRBV11-3
cdr3_nt: TGTGCCAGCAGCTTATCTCCGGGACTAGCGGGACACGAGCAGTACTTC
cdr3_aa: CASSLSPGLAGHEQYF

clone_size: .
d_call: .
j_call: TRBJ2-7
v_call: TRBV27
cdr3_nt: TGTGCCAGCAGTACTACAGCGGGCGAGCAGTACTTC
cdr3_aa: CASSTTAGEQYF